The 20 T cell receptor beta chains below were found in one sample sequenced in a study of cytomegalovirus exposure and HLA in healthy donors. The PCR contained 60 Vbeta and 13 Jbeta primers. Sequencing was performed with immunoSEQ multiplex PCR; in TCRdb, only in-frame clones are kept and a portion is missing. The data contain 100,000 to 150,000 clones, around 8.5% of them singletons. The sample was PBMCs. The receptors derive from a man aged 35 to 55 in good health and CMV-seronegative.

CDR3 DNA: TGTGCCAGCAGTTATGGGACTAGCGGGGGCGAGCAGTACTTC. This sequence encodes CASSYGTSGGEQYF. This chain uses TRBV6-5 with TRBJ2-5, with 14 bases lining up with TRBD2. The J call is in doubt because the DNA end fits TRBJ2-7 better. The CDR3 totals 14 residues. CDR1 is MNHEY, CDR2 SVGAGI, per germline.

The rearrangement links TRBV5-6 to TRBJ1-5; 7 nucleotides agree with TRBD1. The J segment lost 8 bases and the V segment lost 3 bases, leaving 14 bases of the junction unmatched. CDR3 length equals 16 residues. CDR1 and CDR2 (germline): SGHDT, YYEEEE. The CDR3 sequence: CASSCIPTGRMKPQHF. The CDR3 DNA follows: TGTGCCAGCAGCTGCATTCCGACAGGGCGGATGAAGCCCCAGCATTTT.

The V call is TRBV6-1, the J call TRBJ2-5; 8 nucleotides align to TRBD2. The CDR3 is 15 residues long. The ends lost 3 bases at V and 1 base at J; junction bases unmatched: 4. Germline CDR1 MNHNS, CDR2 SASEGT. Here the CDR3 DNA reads TGTGCCAGCAGTGACCCCCTAGCGGGCCAAGAGACCCAGTACTTC. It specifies CASSDPLAGQETQYF.

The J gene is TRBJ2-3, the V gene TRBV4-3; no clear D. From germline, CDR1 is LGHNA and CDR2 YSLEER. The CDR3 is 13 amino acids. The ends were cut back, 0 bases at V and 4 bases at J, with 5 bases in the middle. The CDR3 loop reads CASSQDTADTQYF. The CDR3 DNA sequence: TGCGCCAGCAGCCAAGATACTGCAGATACGCAGTATTTT.

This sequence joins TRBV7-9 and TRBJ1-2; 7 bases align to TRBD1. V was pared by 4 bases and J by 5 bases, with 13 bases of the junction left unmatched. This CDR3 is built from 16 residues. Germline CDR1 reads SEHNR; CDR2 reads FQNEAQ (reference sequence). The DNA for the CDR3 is TGTGCCAGCAGCTACCCAAACCCACAGGGGAAATATGGCTACACCTTC. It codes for CASSYPNPQGKYGYTF.

CDR3 DNA: TGTGCCAGCAGCCTTTCCCCGGGGAACACTGAAGCTTTCTTT. Translation: CASSLSPGNTEAFF. The chain links TRBV7-2 to TRBJ1-1; D is undetermined. Germline CDR1 is SGHTA and CDR2 is FQGNSA. Trimming removed 5 bases at V and 1 base at J, with 11 bases between. The CDR3 contains 14 residues.

The CDR3 region has the DNA TGTGCCAGCAGCCTTAGCGGGGACCCAGATACGCAGTATTTT. Its translation: CASSLSGDPDTQYF. The chain joins TRBV5-6 to TRBJ2-3; TRBD2 matches 8 bases. CDR1 and CDR2 (germline): SGHDT, YYEEEE. CDR3 size: 14 residues. V lost 4 bases and J lost 4; bases outside the gene matches: 5.

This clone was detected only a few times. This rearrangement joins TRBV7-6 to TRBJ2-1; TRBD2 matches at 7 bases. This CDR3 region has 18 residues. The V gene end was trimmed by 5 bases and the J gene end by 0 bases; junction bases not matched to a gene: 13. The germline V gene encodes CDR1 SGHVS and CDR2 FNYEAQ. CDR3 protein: CASSAYSSGWSSYNEQFF. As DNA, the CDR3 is TGTGCCAGCAGCGCCTACTCTAGCGGCTGGAGCTCCTACAATGAGCAGTTCTTC.

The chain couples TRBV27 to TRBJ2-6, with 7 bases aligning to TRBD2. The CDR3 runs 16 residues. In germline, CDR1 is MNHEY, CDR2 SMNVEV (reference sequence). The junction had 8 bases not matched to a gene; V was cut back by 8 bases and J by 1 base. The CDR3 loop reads CASGTTYPSGANVLTF. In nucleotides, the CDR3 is TGTGCCAGCGGGACTACCTATCCATCTGGGGCCAACGTCCTGACTTTC.

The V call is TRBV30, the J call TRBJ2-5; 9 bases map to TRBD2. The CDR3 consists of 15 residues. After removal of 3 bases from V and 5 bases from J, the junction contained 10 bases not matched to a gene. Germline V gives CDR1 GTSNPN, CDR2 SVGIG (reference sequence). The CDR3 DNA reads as TGTGCCTGGAGAGCTAGCGGGGACCCCCGGGAGACCCAGTACTTC. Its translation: CAWRASGDPRETQYF.

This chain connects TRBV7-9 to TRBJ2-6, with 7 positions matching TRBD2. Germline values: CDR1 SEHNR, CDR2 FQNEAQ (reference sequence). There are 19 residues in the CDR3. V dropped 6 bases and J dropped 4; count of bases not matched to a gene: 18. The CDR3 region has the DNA TGTGCCAGCAGTTTTCGGGGGTCAGCGGGGTCTGACGGGGCCAACGTCCTGACTTTC. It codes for CASSFRGSAGSDGANVLTF.

Written as DNA, the CDR3 is TGCGCCAGCAGCCTTAAACTAGCGGGGGGGCCGCGGACCGGGGAGCTGTTTTTT. Protein product: CASSLKLAGGPRTGELFF. The rearrangement joins TRBV4-3 to TRBJ2-2, with 13 bases identical to TRBD2. V gave up 4 bases and J gave up 5 bases; unmatched junction bases: 10. This CDR3 has 18 residues. Germline CDR1 LGHNA, CDR2 YSLEER.

CDR3 residues: CASSLGGGGYYGYTF. The CDR3, as DNA: TGTGCCAGCAGCTTAGGGGGGGGCGGCTACTATGGCTACACCTTC. The chain couples TRBV11-2 to TRBJ1-2; D perhaps matches TRBD1 (6 bases). CDR1 is SGHAT and CDR2 is FQNNGV in the germline V gene. Trimming took 1 base from V and 3 from J, leaving 12 bases between them. This CDR3 is 15 amino acids long. Full variable domain (remainder filled in from reference TRBV11-2 and TRBJ1-2): EAGVAQSPRYKIIEKRQSVAFWCNPISGHATLYWYQQILGQGPKLLIQFQNNGVVDDSQLPKDRFSAERLKGVDSTLKIQPAKLEDSAVYLCASSLGGGGYYGYTFGSGTRLTVV.

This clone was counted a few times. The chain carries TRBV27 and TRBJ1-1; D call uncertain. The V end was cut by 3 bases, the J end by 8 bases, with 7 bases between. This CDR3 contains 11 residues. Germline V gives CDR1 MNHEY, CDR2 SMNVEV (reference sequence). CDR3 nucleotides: TGTGCCAGCAGTTTTGGTCAGGAAGCTTTCTTT. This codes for CASSFGQEAFF.

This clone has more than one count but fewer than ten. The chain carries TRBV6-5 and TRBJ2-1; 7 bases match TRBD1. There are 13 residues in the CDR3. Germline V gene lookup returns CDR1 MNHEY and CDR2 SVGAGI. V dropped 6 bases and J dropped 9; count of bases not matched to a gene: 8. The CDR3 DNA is TGTGCCAGCAGCCCCAGGGGGTTGGGTGAGCAGTTCTTC. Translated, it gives CASSPRGLGEQFF.

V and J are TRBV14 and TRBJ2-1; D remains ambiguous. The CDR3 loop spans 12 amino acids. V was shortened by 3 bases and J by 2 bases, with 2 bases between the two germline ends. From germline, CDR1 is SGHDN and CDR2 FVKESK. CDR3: CASSHAYNEQFF. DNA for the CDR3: TGTGCCAGCAGCCACGCCTACAATGAGCAGTTCTTC.

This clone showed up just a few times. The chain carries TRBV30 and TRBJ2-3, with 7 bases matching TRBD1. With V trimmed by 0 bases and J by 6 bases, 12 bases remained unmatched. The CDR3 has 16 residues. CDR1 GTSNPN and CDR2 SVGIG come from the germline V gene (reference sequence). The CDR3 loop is CAWSVSGARGSDTQYF. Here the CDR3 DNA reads TGTGCCTGGAGTGTGAGCGGCGCCAGGGGGAGTGATACGCAGTATTTT.

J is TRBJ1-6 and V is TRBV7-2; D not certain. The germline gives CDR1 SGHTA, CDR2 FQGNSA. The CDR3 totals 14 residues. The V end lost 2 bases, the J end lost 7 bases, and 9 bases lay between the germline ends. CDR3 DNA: TGTGCCAGCAGCTTATTGCCAGAAAATTCACCCCTCCACTTT. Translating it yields CASSLLPENSPLHF.

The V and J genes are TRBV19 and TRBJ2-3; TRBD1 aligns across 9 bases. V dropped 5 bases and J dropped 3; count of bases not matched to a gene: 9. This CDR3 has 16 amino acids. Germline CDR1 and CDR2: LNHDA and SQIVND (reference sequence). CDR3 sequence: CASSYSTGGYTDTQYF. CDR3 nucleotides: TGTGCCAGTAGTTACTCGACAGGGGGATATACAGATACGCAGTATTTT. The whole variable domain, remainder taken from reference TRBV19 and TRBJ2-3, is DGGITQSPKYLFRKEGQNVTLSCEQNLNHDAMYWYRQDPGQGLRLIYYSQIVNDFQKGDIAEGYSVSREKKESFPLTVTSAQKNPTAFYLCASSYSTGGYTDTQYFGPGTRLTVL.

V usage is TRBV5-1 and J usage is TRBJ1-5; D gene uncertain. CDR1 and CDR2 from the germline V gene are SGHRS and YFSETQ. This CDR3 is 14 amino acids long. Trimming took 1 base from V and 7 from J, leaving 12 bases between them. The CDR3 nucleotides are TGCGCCAGCAGCTTGTCTGGGTCGGAGCAGCCCCAGCATTTT. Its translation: CASSLSGSEQPQHF.